This is a list of T cell receptor beta chains from one sample in a study of tissue T cells after allogeneic stem cell transplantation. Libraries were prepared by immunoSEQ multiplex PCR; TCRdb keeps only in-frame clonotypes and omits some of them. The table shows approximately 600 clones, with 70% to 75% occurring only once. The sample was blood, taken at autopsy. These receptors were taken from a female patient aged 18 to 50 with steroid-refractory graft-versus-host disease after an allogeneic stem cell transplant. Some T cells may originate from the graft donor. CDR3s include the opening cysteine and the closing phenylalanine or tryptophan. Each record gives: J gene, V gene, CDR3 protein.

J gene: TRBJ1-5; V gene: TRBV28; CDR3 protein: CASSTGTGASNQPQHF
J gene: TRBJ1-2; V gene: TRBV6-5; CDR3 protein: CALWGGINYGYTF
J gene: TRBJ1-1; V gene: TRBV7-8; CDR3 protein: CASSFLWTGGLLNTEAFF
J gene: TRBJ1-6; V gene: TRBV4-1; CDR3 protein: CASSQMGQVNSPLHF
J gene: TRBJ2-7; V gene: TRBV28; CDR3 protein: CASSLWDRAIYEQYF
J gene: TRBJ2-1; V gene: TRBV5-1; CDR3 protein: CASSWRVAGDEQFF
J gene: TRBJ2-7; V gene: TRBV7-2; CDR3 protein: CASSFTGGYEQYF
J gene: TRBJ2-1; V gene: TRBV7-2; CDR3 protein: CASSLGPYTYNEQFF
J gene: TRBJ1-2; V gene: TRBV5-5; CDR3 protein: CASSLRQGHPNYGYTF
J gene: TRBJ2-5; V gene: TRBV7-6; CDR3 protein: CASSLTQPSDQYF